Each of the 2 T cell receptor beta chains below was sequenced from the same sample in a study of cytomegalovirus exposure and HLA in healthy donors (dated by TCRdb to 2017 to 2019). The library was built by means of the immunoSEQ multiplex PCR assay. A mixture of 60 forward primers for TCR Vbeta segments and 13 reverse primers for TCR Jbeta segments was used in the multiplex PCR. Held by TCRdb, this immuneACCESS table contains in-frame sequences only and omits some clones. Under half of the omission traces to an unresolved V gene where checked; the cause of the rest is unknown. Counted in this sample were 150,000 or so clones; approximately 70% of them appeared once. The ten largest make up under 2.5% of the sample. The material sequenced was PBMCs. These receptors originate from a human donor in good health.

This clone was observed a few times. The CDR3 region is CASSLGGATYEKLFF. DNA of the CDR3: TGTGCCAGCAGCTTAGGCGGGGCTACGTATGAAAAACTGTTTTTT. V gene TRBV7-9 combines with J gene TRBJ1-4, with a weak D call TRBD1 (5 bases). Germline values: CDR1 SEHNR, CDR2 FQNEAQ (reference sequence). The length of the CDR3 is 15 residues. V lost 1 base to trimming and J lost 6 bases, with 12 bases between them.

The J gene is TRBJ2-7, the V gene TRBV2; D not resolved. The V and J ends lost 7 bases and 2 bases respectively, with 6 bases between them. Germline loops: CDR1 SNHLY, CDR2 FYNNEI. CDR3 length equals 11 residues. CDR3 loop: CASTPTYEQYF. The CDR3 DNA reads TGTGCCAGCACCCCAACCTACGAGCAGTACTTC.